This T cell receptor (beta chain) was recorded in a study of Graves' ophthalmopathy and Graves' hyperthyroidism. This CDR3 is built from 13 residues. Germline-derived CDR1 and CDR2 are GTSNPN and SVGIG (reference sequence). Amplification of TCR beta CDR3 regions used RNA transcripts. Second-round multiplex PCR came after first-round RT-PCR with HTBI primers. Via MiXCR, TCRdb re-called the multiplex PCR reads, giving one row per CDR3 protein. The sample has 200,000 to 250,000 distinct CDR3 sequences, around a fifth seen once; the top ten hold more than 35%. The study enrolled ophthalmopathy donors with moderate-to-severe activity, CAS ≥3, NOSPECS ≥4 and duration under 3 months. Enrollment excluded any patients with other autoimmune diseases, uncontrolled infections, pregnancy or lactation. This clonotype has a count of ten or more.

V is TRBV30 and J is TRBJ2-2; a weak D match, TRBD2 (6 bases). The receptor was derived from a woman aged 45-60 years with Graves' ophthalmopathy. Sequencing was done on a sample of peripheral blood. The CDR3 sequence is CAAHGEDTGELFF. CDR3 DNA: TGTGCTGCCCATGGGGAGGACACCGGGGAGCTGTTTTTT.